Listed here are 10 T cell receptor beta chains from one sample, sequenced in a study of shared clonotypes between healthy human individuals. The assay was immunoSEQ multiplex PCR, and TCRdb's table has in-frame clones only and misses some. The sample has millions of clones, approximately 95% seen once. Naive CD8 cells lacked CD45RO, underwent positive selection for CCR7 and left out terminally differentiated effector memory CD45RA+ cells. Sample: naive CD8+ T cells sorted from blood. These receptors originate from a man younger than 35 in good health.

The rearrangement joins TRBV27 to TRBJ2-5; 9 nucleotides match TRBD1. This CDR3 contains 15 residues. Looked up from germline, CDR1 is MNHEY and CDR2 is SMNVEV (reference sequence). V shed 4 bases, J shed 5 bases, and the junction held 8 bases outside the gene matches. CDR3 region: CASSSRRDREETQYF. In DNA form, the CDR3 reads TGTGCCAGCAGTTCTCGCCGGGACAGGGAGGAGACCCAGTACTTC.

Details on this clone: In the same sample, other DNA sequences code for this CDR3. This chain joins TRBV7-9 and TRBJ2-1, with 8 bases that match TRBD1. The CDR3 consists of 15 residues. V was clipped by 1 base and J by 5 bases; unmatched bases: 4. Germline V gene lookup returns CDR1 SEHNR and CDR2 FQNEAQ (reference sequence). This CDR3 is CASSLGQGADNEQFF. The CDR3 DNA sequence: TGTGCCAGCAGCTTAGGGCAGGGGGCAGACAATGAGCAGTTCTTC.

The chain carries TRBV7-9 and TRBJ1-4; tentative D call: TRBD1 (5 bases). CDR3 size: 15 residues. The germline V gene has CDR1 SEHNR and CDR2 FQNEAQ (reference sequence). Between the trimmed V and J ends, which lost 2 bases and 2 bases, there was a span of 9 bases. The chain's CDR3 is CASSLSGGTNEKLFF. In nucleotides, the CDR3 is TGTGCCAGCAGCTTATCCGGGGGGACTAATGAAAAACTGTTTTTT. Using reference TRBV7-9 and TRBJ1-4 for the parts outside the CDR3, the full variable domain is DTGVSQNPRHKITKRGQNVTFRCDPISEHNRLYWYRQTLGQGPEFLTYFQNEAQLEKSRLLSDRFSAERPKGSFSTLEIQRTEQGDSAMYLCASSLSGGTNEKLFFGSGTQLSVL.

The rearrangement links TRBV4-2 to TRBJ1-2; the D gene is possibly TRBD1 (5 bases). The CDR3 length is 14 residues. Germline V gene data show CDR1 as LGHNA and CDR2 as YNFKEQ. Between the trimmed V and J ends, which lost 4 bases and 3 bases, there was a span of 12 bases. CDR3 sequence (DNA): TGTGCCAGCAGCCCCCGGGGGGTGGACTATGGCTACACCTTC. Translation gives CASSPRGVDYGYTF.

CDR3 coding DNA: TGCGCCAGCAGCCAAGGTCCAGCGGAAATAGACGAGCAGTACTTC. Amino acids: CASSQGPAEIDEQYF. The gene calls are TRBV4-1 and TRBJ2-7; D is possibly TRBD2 (5 bases). Germline-derived CDR1 and CDR2 are MGHRA and YSYEKL. The CDR3 length is 15 residues. V dropped 1 base and J dropped 5 bases, with 15 bases sitting between them.

This chain links TRBV5-1 with TRBJ2-3, with 10 bases fitting TRBD2. CDR1 is SGHRS, CDR2 YFSETQ, per germline. Trimming removed 0 bases from V and 2 bases from J; junction bases left unmatched: 3. CDR3 length equals 16 residues. CDR3 in amino acids: CASSLGTSGYTDTQYF. The DNA of the CDR3 is TGCGCCAGCAGCTTGGGGACTAGCGGATACACAGATACGCAGTATTTT.

The chain combines TRBV6-4 with TRBJ2-1; D might be TRBD2 (6 bases). Germline-derived CDR1 and CDR2 are MRHNA and SNTAGT. The CDR3 totals 14 residues. V lost 6 bases to trimming and J lost 9 bases, with 18 bases between them. This CDR3 reads CASRGGESRGEQFF. The DNA of the CDR3 is TGTGCCAGCAGAGGAGGGGAGTCTAGAGGTGAGCAGTTCTTC.

The rearrangement joins TRBV6-1 to TRBJ2-2; tentative D call: TRBD1 (6 bases). This CDR3 spans 15 amino acids. Deletions cut 8 bases from V and 6 bases from J, with 19 bases between. CDR1 MNHNS and CDR2 SASEGT come from the germline V gene. CDR3 region: CASSEEQGWAGELFF. In DNA, the CDR3 is TGTGCCAGCTCAGAAGAACAGGGCTGGGCCGGGGAGCTGTTTTTT.

V usage is TRBV4-1 and J usage is TRBJ2-3; D possibly corresponds to TRBD1 (5 bases). Trimming cost V 4 bases and J 2 bases, with 10 bases left between them. The CDR3 is 14 residues long. CDR1 and CDR2 from the germline V gene are MGHRA and YSYEKL. The DNA for the CDR3 is TGCGCCAGCAGCCCGAACAGGATCACAGATACGCAGTATTTT. It is translated as CASSPNRITDTQYF.

J is TRBJ1-2 and V is TRBV9; the D gene is possibly TRBD1 (6 bases). CDR3 length: 16 amino acids. V lost 3 bases, J lost 3 bases, and 18 bases lay in between. Germline assignment: CDR1 SGDLS and CDR2 YYNGEE. CDR3 region: CASSGTKAQGHYGYTF. In DNA form, the CDR3 reads TGTGCCAGCAGCGGAACCAAAGCACAGGGTCACTATGGCTACACCTTC.